This T cell receptor (beta chain) was profiled in a study of blood T cell repertoires in COVID-19. Across the study: The samples span acute and convalescent COVID-19 from the United States, Italy and Spain. The cDNA or gDNA used as material had been derived from T cells, B-cell-depleted T cells, or PBMCs.

Germline values: CDR1 MGHDK, CDR2 SYGVNS. The CDR3 runs 15 residues. The ends lost 3 bases at V and 6 bases at J; junction bases unmatched: 6. In the original workflow: Reference gene primer amplification yielded estimated nucleated cell counts. Clones were read by immunoSEQ multiplex PCR, and TCRdb kept only the in-frame ones, dropping some. The V and J calls and clone size were taken over from that table, and D and trimming were inferred from the DNA. Of under 130,000 clones in the sample, 85% to 90% were seen once. The source of this sequence is a man aged 50-59 years with acute or convalescent COVID-19. The gene calls are TRBV25-1 and TRBJ2-2, with 8 nucleotides matching TRBD1. The source material was peripheral blood. The CDR3 DNA reads TGTGCCAGCAGTGACTCGGGACAGGCATCCGGGGAGCTGTTTTTT. Its translation is CASSDSGQASGELFF. Variable domain in full (rest from reference TRBV25-1 and TRBJ2-2): EADIYQTPRYLVIGTGKKITLECSQTMGHDKMYWYQQDPGMELHLIHYSYGVNSTEKGDLSSESTVSRIRTEHFPLTLESARPSHTSQYLCASSDSGQASGELFFGEGSRLTVL.